The 12 T cell receptor beta chains in this list originate from one sample, sequenced in a study of cytomegalovirus exposure and HLA in healthy donors. PCR employed 60 Vbeta and 13 Jbeta primers. Data came from immunoSEQ multiplex PCR; TCRdb stores just in-frame clones and leaves some out. The data hold around 180,000 clones, with roughly 75% observed a single time. The sequenced material came from PBMCs. The receptors here all came from a man in his forties in good health and CMV-seronegative.

The chain uses TRBV7-2 and TRBJ2-7; a weak D match, TRBD1 (6 bases). The V end was cut by 5 bases, the J end by 1 base, with 15 bases between. The CDR3 is 15 residues long. CDR1 is SGHTA, CDR2 FQGNSA, per germline. The CDR3 DNA is TGTGCCAGCAGCATCCCAGGGGATAAATCCTACGAGCAGTACTTC. Protein product: CASSIPGDKSYEQYF.

The chain carries TRBV10-1 and TRBJ2-3; TRBD2 agrees at 8 bases. J was trimmed by 4 bases and V by 10 bases; bases with no gene match: 13. Germline lookup yields CDR1 WNHNN and CDR2 SYGVQD (reference sequence). This CDR3 is built from 15 residues. The CDR3 loop is CANRAKRESADTQYF. Here the CDR3 DNA reads TGCGCCAATCGGGCCAAGCGGGAGTCGGCAGATACGCAGTATTTT.

The rearrangement uses TRBV19 and TRBJ2-1, with TRBD1 as a possible D gene (6 bases). Germline CDR1 LNHDA, CDR2 SQIVND (reference sequence). Deletions cut 6 bases from V and 6 bases from J, with 15 bases between. The CDR3 extends over 14 amino acids. Written as DNA, the CDR3 is TGTGCCAGTAGGATCAGGGGAACCCTCAATGAGCAGTTCTTC. This encodes CASRIRGTLNEQFF.

The chain uses TRBV4-3 and TRBJ2-1; TRBD2 aligns across 11 bases. The CDR3 is 15 amino acids. Germline CDR1 and CDR2: LGHNA and YSLEER. The J segment lost 8 bases and the V segment lost 1 base, leaving 4 bases of the junction unmatched. The CDR3 region has the DNA TGCGCCAGCAGCCAAGTAGCGGGGGGGCAGTATGAGCAGTTCTTC. It translates to CASSQVAGGQYEQFF.

This clone occurred a few times. The rearrangement uses TRBV27 and TRBJ1-1; possible D gene TRBD1, 5 bases. CDR1 MNHEY and CDR2 SMNVEV come from the germline V gene (reference sequence). Trimming pared 6 bases from V and 0 bases from J, leaving 11 bases between. This CDR3 spans 14 amino acids. The CDR3 coding sequence is TGTGCCAGCAGGGGGCCAAGGTTGAACACTGAAGCTTTCTTT. This sequence encodes CASRGPRLNTEAFF.

The genes are TRBV2 and TRBJ2-4; TRBD1 matches at 7 bases. The germline V gene encodes CDR1 SNHLY and CDR2 FYNNEI. The ends lost 4 bases at V and 9 bases at J; junction bases unmatched: 6. This CDR3 is 13 amino acids long. CDR3 DNA: TGTGCCAGCAGTGCGGGACAGTCCGCCATTCAGTACTTC. This codes for CASSAGQSAIQYF.

As regards this clone: At one end the junction does not follow the germline gene, possibly because of a read error. The gene calls are TRBV29-1 and TRBJ2-2, with D possibly matching TRBD1 (6 bases). The CDR3 extends over 17 amino acids. Germline CDR1 SQVTM, CDR2 ANQGSEA. CDR3 nucleotides: TGCAGCGCTGAAAAGCTAGCCAGGGGTTCGTACACCGGGGAGCTGTTTTTT. The encoded protein is CSAEKLARGSYTGELFF.

The V gene is TRBV9, the J gene TRBJ2-7; D is uncertain. V was shortened by 5 bases and J by 7 bases, with 22 bases between the two germline ends. Germline V gives CDR1 SGDLS, CDR2 YYNGEE. This CDR3 region has 15 residues. CDR3 in amino acids: CASRPPWATFMEQYF. In DNA form, the CDR3 reads TGTGCCAGCAGACCTCCGTGGGCCACATTCATGGAGCAGTACTTC.

This clone was recorded a few times. The chain has TRBV5-6 and TRBJ1-2; 7 bases are shared with TRBD1. Germline CDR1 reads SGHDT; CDR2 reads YYEEEE. The CDR3 is 13 amino acids. V shed 2 bases, J shed 7 bases, and the junction held 5 bases outside the gene matches. The CDR3 DNA follows: TGTGCCAGCAGCTTCGGAGGGGGCTCTGGCTACACCTTC. Protein product: CASSFGGGSGYTF.

This chain links TRBV19 with TRBJ1-1, with D perhaps TRBD1 (5 bases). CDR1 is LNHDA, CDR2 SQIVND, per germline (reference sequence). Trimming removed 3 bases from V and 0 bases from J, with 11 bases in between. The CDR3 has 15 amino acids. Here the CDR3 reads CASSMQGFMNTEAFF. CDR3 sequence (DNA): TGTGCCAGTAGTATGCAGGGTTTCATGAACACTGAAGCTTTCTTT.

The rearrangement links TRBV7-9 to TRBJ2-1; D perhaps matches TRBD2 (7 bases). Germline V gives CDR1 SEHNR, CDR2 FQNEAQ (reference sequence). The V and J ends lost 5 bases and 6 bases respectively, with 14 bases between them. CDR3 length equals 14 residues. CDR3 DNA sequence: TGTGCCAGCAGCAAAGGGGGGGGGATCAATGAGCAGTTCTTC. It translates to CASSKGGGINEQFF.

This chain connects TRBV4-1 to TRBJ1-2, with D possibly being TRBD1 (6 bases). V lost 0 bases and J 6 bases, leaving 14 bases between the germline ends. Per germline, CDR1 MGHRA and CDR2 YSYEKL. This CDR3 has 15 amino acids. The CDR3 reads CASSQDGGQINGYTF. CDR3 sequence (DNA): TGCGCCAGCAGCCAAGATGGGGGCCAGATAAATGGCTACACCTTC.